This TCR beta chain was recovered during a study of Tregs in tolerant kidney transplant recipients. Unstimulated regulatory T cells (CD4+CD25+CD127-), CD4+CD25- non-regulatory cells, CD4 and CD8 cells were FACS-sorted from thawed PBMCs. Clones were sequenced by immunoSEQ multiplex PCR, and TCRdb holds only the in-frame ones, with some missing. Of more than 60,000 clones detected, approximately 85% appear once; the ten largest clones hold under 2.5%. The V end was cut by 2 bases, the J end by 8 bases, with 3 bases between. Per the germline V gene, CDR1 is SGHTA and CDR2 is FQGNSA. The CDR3 contains 11 residues.

This sequence joins TRBV7-2 and TRBJ2-2, with no clear D. Sequenced material: Tregs from blood, taken before the transplant. This sequence originates from a human donor who received a combined kidney and bone marrow transplant. The CDR3 bases are TGTGCCAGCAGCTTAAGGGGGGAGCTGTTTTTT. Protein: CASSLRGELFF.